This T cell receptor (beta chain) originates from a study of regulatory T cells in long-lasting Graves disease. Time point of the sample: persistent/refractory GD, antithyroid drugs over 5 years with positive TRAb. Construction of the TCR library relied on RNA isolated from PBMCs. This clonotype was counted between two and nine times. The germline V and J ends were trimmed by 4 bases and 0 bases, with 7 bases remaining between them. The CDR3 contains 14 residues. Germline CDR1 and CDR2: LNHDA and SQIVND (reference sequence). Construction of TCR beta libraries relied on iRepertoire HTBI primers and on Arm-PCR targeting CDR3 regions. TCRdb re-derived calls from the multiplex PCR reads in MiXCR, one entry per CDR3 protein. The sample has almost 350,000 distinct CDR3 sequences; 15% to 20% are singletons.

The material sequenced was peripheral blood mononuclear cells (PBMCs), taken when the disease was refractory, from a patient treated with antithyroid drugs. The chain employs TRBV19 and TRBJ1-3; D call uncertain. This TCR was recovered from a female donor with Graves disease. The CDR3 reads CASSNGVSGNTIYF. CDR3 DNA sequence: TGTGCCAGTAGTAACGGGGTCTCTGGAAACACCATATATTTT.